This TCR beta chain came from a study of Graves' ophthalmopathy and Graves' hyperthyroidism. Findings and caveats of the study: Progression of ophthalmopathy was predicted by the model with roughly 65% sensitivity and roughly 73% specificity. Appearing in blood as well were most expanded thyroid clonotypes above 0.001 frequency.

Amplification of TCR beta CDR3 regions used RNA transcripts. A first-round RT-PCR used HTBI primers, followed by a second-round multiplex PCR. TCRdb ran MiXCR on the multiplex PCR reads and lists one entry per CDR3 protein. The table has about 410,000 distinct CDR3 sequences, approximately 20% seen once; the top ten hold around 1.6%. Germline-derived CDR1 and CDR2 are MNHNS and SASEGT. The V end was cut by 6 bases, the J end by 1 base, with 18 bases between. This CDR3 spans 16 amino acids. Each diagnosis was determined on the basis of clinical symptoms, serum thyroxine, TRAb, thyroid ultrasound and orbital computed tomography. This clonotype was detected ten times or more. The antigen is not known.

The source of this sequence is a woman aged 18 to 35 with Graves' ophthalmopathy. Sequenced material: peripheral blood. V is TRBV6-1 and J is TRBJ1-2; D is perhaps TRBD1 (5 bases). This CDR3 reads CASSSPGDVFNYGYTF. As DNA, the CDR3 is TGTGCCAGCAGCTCCCCGGGGGACGTCTTTAACTATGGCTACACCTTC.